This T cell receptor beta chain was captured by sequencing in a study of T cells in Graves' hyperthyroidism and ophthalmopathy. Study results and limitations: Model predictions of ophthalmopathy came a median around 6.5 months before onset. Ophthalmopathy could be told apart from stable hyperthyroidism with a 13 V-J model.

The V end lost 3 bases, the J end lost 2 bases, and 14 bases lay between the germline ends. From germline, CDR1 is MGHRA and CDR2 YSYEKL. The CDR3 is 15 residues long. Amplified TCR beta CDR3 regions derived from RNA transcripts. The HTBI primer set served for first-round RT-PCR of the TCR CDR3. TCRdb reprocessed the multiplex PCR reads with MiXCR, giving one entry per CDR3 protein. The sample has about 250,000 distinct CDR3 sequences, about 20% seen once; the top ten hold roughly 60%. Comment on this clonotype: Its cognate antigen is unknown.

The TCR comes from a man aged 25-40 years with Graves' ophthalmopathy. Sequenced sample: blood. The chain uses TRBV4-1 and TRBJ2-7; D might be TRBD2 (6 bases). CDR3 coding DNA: TGCGCCAGCAGCCAGTCCCCCGGGACTCCCTACGAGCAGTACTTC. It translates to CASSQSPGTPYEQYF.